The 22 T cell receptor beta chains below all came from one sample that was sequenced in a study of identical twins. TCRdb fed the 5' RACE reads into MiXCR, producing one record per CDR3 protein. The table includes around 280,000 distinct CDR3 sequences, 8% to 9% detected once. The same specimen was also included in a second study, on yellow fever vaccine responses in identical twins.

The sequenced material came from memory (CD45RO+) T cells sorted from blood. The receptors come from a woman aged 18-29 years in good health.

This clonotype has more than one count but fewer than ten. This chain connects TRBV3-1 to TRBJ2-5, with a tentative D call TRBD2 (7 bases). This CDR3 has 15 residues. Germline loops: CDR1 LGHDT, CDR2 YNNKEL (reference sequence). The ends were cut back, 7 bases at V and 5 bases at J, with 20 bases in the middle. CDR3 coding DNA: TGTGCCAGCAAGTCCTCGGGGGGCTGGGTGGAGACCCAGTACTTC. The encoded protein is CASKSSGGWVETQYF.

This clonotype occurred many times. The V and J genes are TRBV5-1 and TRBJ1-4; TRBD1 agrees at 8 bases. This CDR3 is built from 16 residues. Germline V gives CDR1 SGHRS, CDR2 YFSETQ. Unmatched junction bases numbered 6, after V lost 4 bases and J lost 1 base. CDR3 in amino acids: CASSKNGQGTNEKLFF. CDR3 sequence (DNA): TGCGCCAGCAGCAAAAATGGACAGGGAACTAATGAAAAACTGTTTTTT.

There are a few counts of this clonotype. V is TRBV5-5 and J is TRBJ1-6; D gene unclear. V was trimmed by 2 bases and J by 8 bases, leaving 14 bases between them. The germline CDR1 and CDR2 sequences are SGHKS and YYEKEE (reference sequence). The CDR3 runs 15 residues. Here the CDR3 DNA reads TGTGCCAGCAGCTTATTGGCAGACGGGGATTCACCCCTCCACTTT. This encodes CASSLLADGDSPLHF.

This clonotype was observed a handful of times. Since a much larger clone is just one base distant, this may be a read error. The genes are TRBV28 and TRBJ2-1, with 9 bases fitting TRBD2. V gave up 6 bases and J gave up 7 bases; unmatched junction bases: 13. Germline assignment: CDR1 MDHEN and CDR2 SYDVKM. The CDR3 sequence is 16 residues long. DNA of the CDR3: TGTGCCAGCAGGGTTAGCGGGAGCCTAGATGTGAATGAGCAGTTCTTC. As protein: CASRVSGSLDVNEQFF. Supplemented by reference TRBV28 and TRBJ2-1, the full variable domain reads DVKVTQSSRYLVKRTGEKVFLECVQDMDHENMFWYRQDPGLGLRLIYFSYDVKMKEKGDIPEGYSVSREKKERFSLILESASTNQTSMYLCASRVSGSLDVNEQFFGPGTRLTVL.

At least ten counts were recorded for this clonotype. The chain is built from TRBV9 and TRBJ1-5; 8 bases fit TRBD1. The CDR3 totals 14 residues. With V trimmed by 3 bases and J by 7 bases, 6 bases remained unmatched. Germline loops: CDR1 SGDLS, CDR2 YYNGEE. The CDR3 reads CASSDWQGAQPQHF. Here the CDR3 DNA reads TGTGCCAGCAGCGACTGGCAGGGGGCCCAGCCCCAGCATTTT.

This rearrangement joins TRBV20-1 to TRBJ2-6; D is unclear. CDR3 length equals 12 residues. Deletions cut 4 bases from V and 2 bases from J, with 3 bases between. The germline V gene encodes CDR1 DFQATT and CDR2 SNEGSKA (reference sequence). The CDR3 coding sequence is TGCAGTGCTAAAGCTGGGGCCAACGTCCTGACTTTC. Its protein product is CSAKAGANVLTF.

The chain joins TRBV7-2 to TRBJ2-1; 9 bases fit TRBD2. In germline, CDR1 is SGHTA, CDR2 FQGNSA. V was clipped by 3 bases and J by 1 base; unmatched bases: 7. CDR3 length: 17 residues. For the CDR3, the DNA is TGTGCCAGCAGCTTGGCGGGGGGGCCCAATTCCTACAATGAGCAGTTCTTC. Protein: CASSLAGGPNSYNEQFF.

This clonotype appeared many times. The genes are TRBV7-9 and TRBJ2-3, with D possibly TRBD2 on 6 matching bases. The V gene lost 2 bases and the J gene lost 2 bases, with 11 bases spanning the gap. The CDR3 runs 15 residues. From germline, CDR1 is SEHNR and CDR2 FQNEAQ (reference sequence). The CDR3 DNA reads TGTGCCAGCAGCTTAACCGGGGGTACCACAGATACGCAGTATTTT. Translating it yields CASSLTGGTTDTQYF.

This clonotype was found many times. This chain's CDR3 is CASSLGTYGESKYF. CDR3 DNA sequence: TGTGCCAGCAGCTTAGGGACTTATGGCGAATCCAAGTACTTC. The chain links TRBV5-6 to TRBJ2-4, with D maybe TRBD2 (6 bases). CDR1 is SGHDT, CDR2 YYEEEE, per germline. V lost 2 bases and J 14 bases, leaving 20 bases between the germline ends. This CDR3 is 14 amino acids long.

The sample holds many counts of this clonotype. The rearrangement uses TRBV6-4 and TRBJ2-2, with 9 bases lining up with TRBD2. This CDR3 has 16 amino acids. After removal of 0 bases from V and 1 base from J, the junction contained 0 bases not matched to a gene. From germline, CDR1 is MRHNA and CDR2 SNTAGT. The CDR3 protein is CASSDSLAGNTGELFF. DNA of the CDR3: TGTGCCAGCAGTGACTCACTAGCGGGGAACACCGGGGAGCTGTTTTTT.

The chain recombines TRBV5-1 with TRBJ2-5; D is uncertain. The length of the CDR3 is 14 residues. V lost 0 bases, J lost 2 bases, and 8 bases lay in between. The germline V gene encodes CDR1 SGHRS and CDR2 YFSETQ. The CDR3: CASSLVYSQETQYF. The DNA of the CDR3 is TGCGCCAGCAGCTTGGTTTACAGTCAAGAGACCCAGTACTTC. Looking up the rest from reference TRBV5-1 and TRBJ2-5 gives the full variable domain: KAGVTQTPRYLIKTRGQQVTLSCSPISGHRSVSWYQQTPGQGLQFLFEYFSETQRNKGNFPGRFSGRQFSNSRSEMNVSTLELGDSALYLCASSLVYSQETQYFGPGTRLLVL.

This clonotype has at least ten counts. The rearrangement uses TRBV4-1 and TRBJ2-3; the match to TRBD1 covers 7 bases. Per germline, CDR1 MGHRA and CDR2 YSYEKL. The CDR3 runs to 13 residues. J was trimmed by 5 bases and V by 3 bases; bases with no gene match: 2. The CDR3: CASSQTGLDTQYF. As DNA, the CDR3 is TGCGCCAGCAGCCAGACAGGGTTAGATACGCAGTATTTT.

The chain is built from TRBV7-8 and TRBJ1-2; D is possibly TRBD1 (6 bases). Trimming pared 5 bases from V and 2 bases from J, leaving 21 bases between. The CDR3 totals 17 residues. Germline values: CDR1 SGHVS, CDR2 FQNEAQ. For the CDR3, the DNA is TGTGCCAGCAGCCCTCAACTAAGAAAAACAGGGAACTATGGCTACACCTTC. Its protein product is CASSPQLRKTGNYGYTF.

This clonotype has a handful of counts. V and J are TRBV4-1 and TRBJ1-4; D is uncertain. V lost 2 bases, J lost 4 bases, and 11 bases lay in between. CDR1 is MGHRA and CDR2 is YSYEKL in the germline V gene. This CDR3 region has 15 residues. The CDR3 region is CASSQLRANNEKLFF. In nucleotides, the CDR3 is TGCGCCAGCAGCCAACTCCGGGCCAATAATGAAAAACTGTTTTTT.

This clonotype occurred many times. Here the CDR3 DNA reads TGCGCCAGCAGCCAAGGAAAGGGGGATAGCTCCTACAATGAGCAGTTCTTC. Encoded protein: CASSQGKGDSSYNEQFF. The chain is built from TRBV4-1 and TRBJ2-1; D possibly corresponds to TRBD1 (6 bases). V gave up 1 base and J gave up 0 bases, with 13 bases separating them. CDR1 is MGHRA, CDR2 YSYEKL, per germline. The CDR3 is 17 residues long.

This rearrangement joins TRBV2 to TRBJ1-3; D unclear. V was clipped by 7 bases and J by 0 bases, with 10 bases between them. The CDR3 is 14 amino acids. Germline V CDR1 and CDR2: SNHLY, FYNNEI. The CDR3 region has the DNA TGTGCCAGCACCCGTTTATTCTCTGGAAACACCATATATTTT. Translated: CASTRLFSGNTIYF.

CDR3 sequence reads: CSASTRTEAFF. The DNA of the CDR3 is TGCAGTGCTAGTACGCGGACTGAAGCTTTCTTT. J is TRBJ1-1 and V is TRBV20-1; D uncertain. The V gene's germline CDR1 is DFQATT and CDR2 SNEGSKA (reference sequence). The ends were cut back, 3 bases at V and 5 bases at J, with 7 bases in the middle. CDR3 length: 11 amino acids.

The table lists this clonotype with many counts. The chain combines TRBV3-1 with TRBJ2-5; D ambiguous. Trimming took 3 bases from V and 0 from J, leaving 14 bases between them. The germline CDR1 and CDR2 sequences are LGHDT and YNNKEL (reference sequence). The CDR3 is made up of 16 amino acids. This CDR3 reads CASSQALQTNQETQYF. The CDR3 region has the DNA TGTGCCAGCAGCCAGGCCCTCCAGACCAACCAAGAGACCCAGTACTTC.

This clonotype was counted ten times or more. This chain joins TRBV2 and TRBJ1-1; D is unclear. V lost 3 bases and J lost 3, with 8 bases in between. There are 13 residues in the CDR3. CDR1 SNHLY and CDR2 FYNNEI come from the germline V gene. DNA for the CDR3: TGTGCCAGCAGTGACGGGGTTTACACTGAAGCTTTCTTT. Translating gives CASSDGVYTEAFF.

CDR3 bases: TGCAGTGCTAGATCGACTAGTGAATCGCACACAGATACGCAGTATTTT. Translated, it gives CSARSTSESHTDTQYF. The genes are TRBV20-1 and TRBJ2-3, with a tentative D call TRBD2 (6 bases). The CDR3 length is 16 residues. CDR1 is DFQATT, CDR2 SNEGSKA, per germline (reference sequence). The V gene lost 2 bases and the J gene lost 2 bases, with 17 bases spanning the gap.

This chain links TRBV5-6 with TRBJ2-1, with D tentatively TRBD1 (5 bases). The CDR3 sequence is 13 residues long. Germline CDR1 is SGHDT and CDR2 is YYEEEE. Trimming pared 4 bases from V and 4 bases from J, leaving 9 bases between. This CDR3 reads CASSTTGYNEQFF. The CDR3 DNA is TGTGCCAGCAGCACTACAGGTTACAATGAGCAGTTCTTC.

The chain employs TRBV9 and TRBJ1-6; D perhaps matches TRBD1 (5 bases). V shed 0 bases and J shed 7 bases, with 8 bases lying between them. The germline gives CDR1 SGDLS, CDR2 YYNGEE. This CDR3 has 14 residues. CDR3 loop: CASSVGPGNSPLHF. CDR3 sequence (DNA): TGTGCCAGCAGCGTAGGCCCAGGGAATTCACCCCTCCACTTT.